This T cell receptor beta chain was observed in a study of identical twins. MiXCR, applied by TCRdb to the 5' RACE reads, yields one record per CDR3 protein. The top ten hold approximately 12% of the sample, which has under 450,000 distinct CDR3 sequences, less than 20% seen once. The table lists this clonotype with many counts. The ends were cut back, 0 bases at V and 0 bases at J, with 6 bases in the middle. The CDR3 spans 14 residues. Germline lookup yields CDR1 MNHEY and CDR2 SMNVEV (reference sequence). The source material was naive T cells sorted from blood. The receptor's source is a man aged 50 to 59 in good health. The genes are TRBV27 and TRBJ2-7; tentative D call: TRBD1 (6 bases). The CDR3 coding sequence is TGTGCCAGCAGTTTATCGGGACACTCCTACGAGCAGTACTTC. It specifies CASSLSGHSYEQYF.